The clone carrying this T cell receptor (beta chain) has at least ten counts. Its antigen is as yet unknown. The data originate from a study of T-cell reconstitution after alpha-beta-depleted transplantation in children. Per the germline V gene, CDR1 is SGHTA and CDR2 is FQGTGA. Trimming removed 1 base from V and 1 base from J; junction bases left unmatched: 6. This CDR3 comprises 16 residues. Regarding the study as a whole: For some patients, TCRbeta diversity was high at day 60 because of recipient T cells and thymic progenitors that survived. At the one-year point after transplant, T-cell counts and TCRbeta diversity were found to come mostly from T cells that had been newly produced.

Researchers prepared the TCRbeta library using unique molecular identifiers, the study reports. TCRdb reprocessed the PCR reads via MiXCR and lists one record per CDR3 protein. The sample yields a few hundred thousand distinct CDR3 sequences, about 25% seen once. The chain links TRBV7-3 to TRBJ1-1, with 7 bases fitting TRBD1. This specimen was PBMCs, taken before TCRalphabeta/CD19-depleted stem cell transplant. The sequence was collected from a girl aged 2-10 years with Fanconi anemia, due to receive a stem cell transplant. This chain's CDR3 is CASSLIGGAANTEAFF. For the CDR3, the DNA is TGTGCCAGCAGCTTAATAGGGGGCGCGGCGAACACTGAAGCTTTCTTT.